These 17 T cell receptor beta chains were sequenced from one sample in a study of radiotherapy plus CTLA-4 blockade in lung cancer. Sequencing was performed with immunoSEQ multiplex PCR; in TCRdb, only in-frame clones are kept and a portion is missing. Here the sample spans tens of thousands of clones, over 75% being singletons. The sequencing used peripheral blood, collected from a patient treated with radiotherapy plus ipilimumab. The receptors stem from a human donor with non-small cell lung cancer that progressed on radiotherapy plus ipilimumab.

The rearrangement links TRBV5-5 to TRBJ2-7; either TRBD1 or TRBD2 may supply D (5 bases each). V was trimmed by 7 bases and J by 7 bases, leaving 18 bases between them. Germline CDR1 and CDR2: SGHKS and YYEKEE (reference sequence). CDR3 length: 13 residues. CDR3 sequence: CASWGTPVGEQYF. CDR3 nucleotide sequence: TGTGCCAGCTGGGGGACCCCAGTGGGGGAGCAGTACTTC. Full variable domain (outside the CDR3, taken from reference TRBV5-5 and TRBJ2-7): DAGVTQSPTHLIKTRGQQVTLRCSPISGHKSVSWYQQVLGQGPQFIFQYYEKEERGRGNFPDRFSARQFPNYSSELNVNALLLGDSALYLCASWGTPVGEQYFGPGTRLTVT.

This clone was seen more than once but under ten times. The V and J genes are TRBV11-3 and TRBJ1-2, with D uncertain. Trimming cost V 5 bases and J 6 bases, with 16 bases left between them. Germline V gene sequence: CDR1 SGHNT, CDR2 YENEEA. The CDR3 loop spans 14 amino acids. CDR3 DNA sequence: TGTGCCAGCAGCGCGGACTCCCCTGGGCATGGCTACACCTTC. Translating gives CASSADSPGHGYTF.

CDR3 in DNA: TGTGCCAGCAGCTTGGCAGGGGACTCCTACGAGCAGTACTTC. This sequence encodes CASSLAGDSYEQYF. The V and J genes are TRBV7-8 and TRBJ2-7; tentatively, D is TRBD1 (6 bases). The CDR3 runs to 14 residues. Germline loops: CDR1 SGHVS, CDR2 FQNEAQ. Between the trimmed V and J ends, which lost 3 bases and 0 bases, there was a span of 9 bases.

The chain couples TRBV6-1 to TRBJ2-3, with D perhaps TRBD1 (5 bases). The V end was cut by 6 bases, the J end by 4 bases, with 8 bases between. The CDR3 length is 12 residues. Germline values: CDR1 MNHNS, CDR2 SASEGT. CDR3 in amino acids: CASRGAADTQYF. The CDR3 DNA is TGTGCCAGCAGAGGGGCGGCAGATACGCAGTATTTT.

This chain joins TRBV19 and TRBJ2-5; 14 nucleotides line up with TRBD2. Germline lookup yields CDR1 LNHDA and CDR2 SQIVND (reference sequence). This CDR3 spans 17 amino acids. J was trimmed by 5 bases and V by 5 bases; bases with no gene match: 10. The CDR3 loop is CASSPEGLAGARETQYF. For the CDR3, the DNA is TGTGCCAGTAGTCCGGAGGGACTAGCGGGGGCACGTGAGACCCAGTACTTC.

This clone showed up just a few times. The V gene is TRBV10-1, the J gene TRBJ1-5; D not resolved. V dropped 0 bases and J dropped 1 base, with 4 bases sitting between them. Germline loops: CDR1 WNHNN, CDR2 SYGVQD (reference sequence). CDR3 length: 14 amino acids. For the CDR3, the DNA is TGCGCCAGCAGTGAGTCGATAAGCAATCAGCCCCAGCATTTT. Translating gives CASSESISNQPQHF.

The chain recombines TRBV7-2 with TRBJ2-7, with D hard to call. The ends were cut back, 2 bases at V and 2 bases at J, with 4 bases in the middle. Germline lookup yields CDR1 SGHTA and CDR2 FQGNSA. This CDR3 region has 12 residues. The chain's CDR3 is CASSLTAYEQYF. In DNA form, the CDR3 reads TGTGCCAGCAGCTTAACGGCCTACGAGCAGTACTTC.

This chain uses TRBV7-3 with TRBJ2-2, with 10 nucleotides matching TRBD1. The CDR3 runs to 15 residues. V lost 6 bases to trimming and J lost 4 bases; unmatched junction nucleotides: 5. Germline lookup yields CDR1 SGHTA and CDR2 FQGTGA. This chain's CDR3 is CASSLGQGVTGELFF. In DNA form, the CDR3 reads TGTGCCAGCAGTCTTGGACAGGGGGTCACCGGGGAGCTGTTTTTT.

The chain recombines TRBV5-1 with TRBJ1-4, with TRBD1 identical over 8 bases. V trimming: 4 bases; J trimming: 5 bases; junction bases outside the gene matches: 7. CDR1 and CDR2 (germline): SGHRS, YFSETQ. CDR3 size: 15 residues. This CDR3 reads CASSAGGAVNEKLFF. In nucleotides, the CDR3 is TGCGCCAGCAGCGCAGGGGGCGCGGTCAATGAAAAACTGTTTTTT.

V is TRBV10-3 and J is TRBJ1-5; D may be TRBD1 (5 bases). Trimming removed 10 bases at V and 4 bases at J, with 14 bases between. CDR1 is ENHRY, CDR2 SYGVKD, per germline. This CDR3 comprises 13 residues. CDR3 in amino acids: CATGGAGNQPQHF. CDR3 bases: TGTGCCACGGGCGGGGCAGGGAATCAGCCCCAGCATTTT.

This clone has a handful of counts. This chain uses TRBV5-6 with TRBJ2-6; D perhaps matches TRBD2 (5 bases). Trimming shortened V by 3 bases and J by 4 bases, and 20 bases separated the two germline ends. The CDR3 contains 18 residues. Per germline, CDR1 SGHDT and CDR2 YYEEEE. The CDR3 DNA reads TGTGCCAGCAGCTCGCACCAACCTAGGACTCAAGGGGCCAACGTCCTGACTTTC. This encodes CASSSHQPRTQGANVLTF.

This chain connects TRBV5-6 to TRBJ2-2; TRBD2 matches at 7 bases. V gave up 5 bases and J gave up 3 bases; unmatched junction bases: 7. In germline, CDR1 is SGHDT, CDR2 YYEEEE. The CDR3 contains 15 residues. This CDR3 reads CASSAGTTYTGELFF. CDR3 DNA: TGTGCCAGCAGTGCGGGGACTACCTACACCGGGGAGCTGTTTTTT. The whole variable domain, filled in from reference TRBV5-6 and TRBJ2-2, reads DAGVTQSPTHLIKTRGQQVTLRCSPKSGHDTVSWYQQALGQGPQFIFQYYEEEERQRGNFPDRFSGHQFPNYSSELNVNALLLGDSALYLCASSAGTTYTGELFFGEGSRLTVL.

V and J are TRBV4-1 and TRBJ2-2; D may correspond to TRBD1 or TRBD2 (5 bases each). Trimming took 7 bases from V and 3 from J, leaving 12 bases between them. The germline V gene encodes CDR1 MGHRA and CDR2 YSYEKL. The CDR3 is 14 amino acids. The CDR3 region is CASKQVGDTGELFF. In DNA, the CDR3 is TGCGCCAGCAAACAGGTGGGGGACACCGGGGAGCTGTTTTTT.

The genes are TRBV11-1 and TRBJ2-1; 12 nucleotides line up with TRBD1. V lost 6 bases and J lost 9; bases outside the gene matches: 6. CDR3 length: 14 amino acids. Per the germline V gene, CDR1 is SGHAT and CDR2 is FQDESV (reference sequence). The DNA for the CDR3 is TGTGCCAGCAGTGGGGACAGGGGGCTCGTTGAGCAGTTCTTC. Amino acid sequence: CASSGDRGLVEQFF.

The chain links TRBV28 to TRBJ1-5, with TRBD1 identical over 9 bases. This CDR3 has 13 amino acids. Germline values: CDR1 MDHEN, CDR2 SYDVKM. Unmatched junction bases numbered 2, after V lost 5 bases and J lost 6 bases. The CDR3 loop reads CASSTGGIQPQHF. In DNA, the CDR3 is TGTGCCAGCAGTACAGGGGGCATTCAGCCCCAGCATTTT.

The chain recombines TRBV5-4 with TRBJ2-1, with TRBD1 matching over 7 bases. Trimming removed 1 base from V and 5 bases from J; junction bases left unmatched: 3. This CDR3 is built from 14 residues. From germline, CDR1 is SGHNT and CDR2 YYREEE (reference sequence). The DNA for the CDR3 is TGTGCCAGCAGCTTGCGACAGGGAGACAATGAGCAGTTCTTC. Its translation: CASSLRQGDNEQFF. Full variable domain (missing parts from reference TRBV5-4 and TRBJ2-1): ETGVTQSPTHLIKTRGQQVTLRCSSQSGHNTVSWYQQALGQGPQFIFQYYREEENGRGNFPPRFSGLQFPNYSSELNVNALELDDSALYLCASSLRQGDNEQFFGPGTRLTVL.

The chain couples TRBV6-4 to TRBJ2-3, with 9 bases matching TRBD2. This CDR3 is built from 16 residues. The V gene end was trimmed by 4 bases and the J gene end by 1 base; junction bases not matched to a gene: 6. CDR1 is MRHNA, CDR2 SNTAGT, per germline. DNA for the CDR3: TGTGCCAGCAGTGCCAGACTAGCGGCCGGCACAGATACGCAGTATTTT. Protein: CASSARLAAGTDTQYF.